These T cell receptor beta chains were read from a single sample in a study of shared clonotypes between healthy human individuals. Repertoires were generated with immunoSEQ multiplex PCR, while TCRdb's copy carries only in-frame clones and drops some. This sample yields approximately 2,200,000 clones, of which approximately 94% are seen a single time; under 2% belongs to the top ten. The material sequenced was naive CD8+ T cells from PBMCs. These receptors were obtained from a man aged 18-30 years in good health. Some clones in this sample may be carry-over from other donors' samples. The CDR3 runs from the conserved cysteine through the conserved F or W. Each record gives: clone size, V gene, D gene, J gene, CDR3 DNA, CDR3 protein. D genes are given only for firm matches. Clone sizes are given selectively: once, few, many, or a class where the clone is expanded.

clone size: .; V gene: TRBV4-3; D gene: .; J gene: TRBJ1-2; CDR3 DNA: TGCGCCAGCAGCCAAGCAGAGAGGGCGGCAGGGAGATACTATGGCTACACCTTC; CDR3 protein: CASSQAERAAGRYYGYTF
clone size: .; V gene: TRBV9; D gene: .; J gene: TRBJ1-2; CDR3 DNA: TGTGCCAGCAGCCCCCTAGGACACGGGACAAACTATGGCTACACCTTC; CDR3 protein: CASSPLGHGTNYGYTF
clone size: .; V gene: TRBV10-3; D gene: .; J gene: TRBJ2-1; CDR3 DNA: TGTGCCATCAGTGAGTCGGGGGGGCAAATTGACAATGAGCAGTTCTTC; CDR3 protein: CAISESGGQIDNEQFF
clone size: .; V gene: TRBV11-2; D gene: .; J gene: TRBJ2-7; CDR3 DNA: TGTGCCAGCACTTGGGGACGCTGGGACGAGCAGTACTTC; CDR3 protein: CASTWGRWDEQYF
clone size: .; V gene: TRBV30; D gene: .; J gene: TRBJ1-6; CDR3 DNA: TGTGCCTGGAGTGTACTAAAGGTTGTGGAGAGGTCACCCCTCCACTTT; CDR3 protein: CAWSVLKVVERSPLHF
clone size: .; V gene: TRBV9; D gene: TRBD1; J gene: TRBJ1-3; CDR3 DNA: TGTGCCAGCAGCGGAGGGACAGGGACTGGAAACACCATATATTTT; CDR3 protein: CASSGGTGTGNTIYF
clone size: .; V gene: TRBV6-5; D gene: TRBD1; J gene: TRBJ2-5; CDR3 DNA: TGTGCCAGCAGTTACTTCCAGGGGGCTTTGGAGACCCAGTACTTC; CDR3 protein: CASSYFQGALETQYF
clone size: .; V gene: TRBV10-3; D gene: TRBD2; J gene: TRBJ2-7; CDR3 DNA: TGTGCCATCAGTGAGTCAATTAGCGGGGCCTACGAGCAGTACTTC; CDR3 protein: CAISESISGAYEQYF
clone size: .; V gene: TRBV27; D gene: TRBD1; J gene: TRBJ2-7; CDR3 DNA: TGTGCCAGCAGTCCATACGCCGGGACAGGGGTTGCCTACGAGCAGTACTTC; CDR3 protein: CASSPYAGTGVAYEQYF
clone size: .; V gene: TRBV15; D gene: TRBD1; J gene: TRBJ2-7; CDR3 DNA: TGTGCCACCAGGGCTCGGGACAGGGGGCTCTACGAGCAGTACTTC; CDR3 protein: CATRARDRGLYEQYF
clone size: .; V gene: TRBV9; D gene: TRBD1; J gene: TRBJ1-5; CDR3 DNA: TGTGCCAGCAGCCCGGGACAGGGGGCTTTTCAGCCCCAGCATTTT; CDR3 protein: CASSPGQGAFQPQHF
clone size: .; V gene: TRBV7-9; D gene: .; J gene: TRBJ2-1; CDR3 DNA: TGTGCCAGCAGCTTAGGGGTGGCCGCGGGGGAGCAGTTCTTC; CDR3 protein: CASSLGVAAGEQFF
clone size: .; V gene: TRBV9; D gene: .; J gene: TRBJ2-3; CDR3 DNA: TGTGCCAGCAGCGTCGTGAGCACAGATACGCAGTATTTT; CDR3 protein: CASSVVSTDTQYF
clone size: .; V gene: TRBV6-5; D gene: .; J gene: TRBJ2-7; CDR3 DNA: TGTGCCAGCAGCCTGGCCGAAGGGGACGGATACGAGCAGTACTTC; CDR3 protein: CASSLAEGDGYEQYF
clone size: .; V gene: TRBV6-5; D gene: .; J gene: TRBJ1-5; CDR3 DNA: TGTGCCAGCAGTTACAAGGGAGGGTCCCAGCCCCAGCATTTT; CDR3 protein: CASSYKGGSQPQHF
clone size: .; V gene: TRBV4-3; D gene: .; J gene: TRBJ2-2; CDR3 DNA: TGCGCCAGCAGCACCCGGCAGGAGTTAGGAACCGGGGAGCTGTTTTTT; CDR3 protein: CASSTRQELGTGELFF
clone size: .; V gene: TRBV11-2; D gene: .; J gene: TRBJ2-7; CDR3 DNA: TGTGCCAGCAGCTTAGCGGGATTGTTGTACGAGCAGTACTTC; CDR3 protein: CASSLAGLLYEQYF
clone size: .; V gene: TRBV6-6; D gene: TRBD1; J gene: TRBJ1-2; CDR3 DNA: TGTGCCATTGGACAGGGCGACACCTTC; CDR3 protein: CAIGQGDTF
clone size: .; V gene: TRBV5-1; D gene: .; J gene: TRBJ2-7; CDR3 DNA: TGCGCCAGCAGTGGGGGGTACGAGCAGTACTTC; CDR3 protein: CASSGGYEQYF
clone size: .; V gene: TRBV5-4; D gene: .; J gene: TRBJ2-7; CDR3 DNA: TGTGCCAGCAGCCCCCATAGGGCGGGGGAGCAGTACTTC; CDR3 protein: CASSPHRAGEQYF
clone size: .; V gene: TRBV6-1; D gene: .; J gene: TRBJ2-3; CDR3 DNA: TGTGCCAGCCCGGCCTGGACAGCTAGCACAGATACGCAGTATTTT; CDR3 protein: CASPAWTASTDTQYF
clone size: .; V gene: TRBV4-3; D gene: .; J gene: TRBJ2-3; CDR3 DNA: TGCGCCAGCAGCCAAGATCCTACCGGTCAGGGAGGAGAAGATACGCAGTATTTT; CDR3 protein: CASSQDPTGQGGEDTQYF
clone size: .; V gene: TRBV11-2; D gene: .; J gene: TRBJ1-1; CDR3 DNA: TGTGCCAGCAGCTTGGGCAGGGCCTCTGAAGCTTTCTTT; CDR3 protein: CASSLGRASEAFF
clone size: .; V gene: TRBV4-1; D gene: .; J gene: TRBJ2-1; CDR3 DNA: TGCGCCAGCAGCCAAGTACAGGGAGGCAATGAGCAGTTCTTC; CDR3 protein: CASSQVQGGNEQFF
clone size: .; V gene: TRBV9; D gene: .; J gene: TRBJ2-5; CDR3 DNA: TGTGCCAGCAGCGGTCCAGGAGGGACATCCCCGAGGGAGACCCAGTACTTC; CDR3 protein: CASSGPGGTSPRETQYF
clone size: .; V gene: TRBV5-1; D gene: TRBD1; J gene: TRBJ2-7; CDR3 DNA: TGCGCCAGTCGTCAGGGGGACTCCTACGAGCAGTACTTC; CDR3 protein: CASRQGDSYEQYF
clone size: .; V gene: TRBV7-9; D gene: .; J gene: TRBJ1-2; CDR3 DNA: TGTGCCAGCAGTTCAGGCGCCTCTCGACCCTATGGCTACACCTTC; CDR3 protein: CASSSGASRPYGYTF
clone size: .; V gene: TRBV4-1; D gene: .; J gene: TRBJ2-7; CDR3 DNA: TGCGCCAGCAGCCACGCGGGGACCCCGGGGGTATACGAGCAGTACTTC; CDR3 protein: CASSHAGTPGVYEQYF
clone size: .; V gene: TRBV15; D gene: .; J gene: TRBJ2-5; CDR3 DNA: TGTGCCACCAGCAGAGGGGGCAGTAAAGAGACCCAGTACTTC; CDR3 protein: CATSRGGSKETQYF
clone size: .; V gene: TRBV28; D gene: .; J gene: TRBJ2-4; CDR3 DNA: TGTGCCAGCAGTTTGGCGCCGGGCTCCTTTTCCAAAAACATTCAGTACTTC; CDR3 protein: CASSLAPGSFSKNIQYF
clone size: .; V gene: TRBV10-1; D gene: .; J gene: TRBJ2-7; CDR3 DNA: TGCGCCAGCAGTGAGTCGATCGGCGGAGGCGAGCAGTACTTC; CDR3 protein: CASSESIGGGEQYF
clone size: .; V gene: TRBV4-1; D gene: TRBD2; J gene: TRBJ2-3; CDR3 DNA: TGCGCCAGCAGCCAACCAAGGACTAGCGGGAACACAGATACGCAGTATTTT; CDR3 protein: CASSQPRTSGNTDTQYF
clone size: once; V gene: TRBV29-1; D gene: .; J gene: TRBJ2-1; CDR3 DNA: TGCAGCGTTGAAGATCGGGGGGCCCACTCCTACAATGAGCAGTTCTTC; CDR3 protein: CSVEDRGAHSYNEQFF
clone size: once; V gene: TRBV27; D gene: .; J gene: TRBJ1-5; CDR3 DNA: TGTGCCAGCGCGAGGGGCGATGGTATATTGAGCAATCAGCCCCAGCATTTT; CDR3 protein: CASARGDGILSNQPQHF
clone size: .; V gene: TRBV14; D gene: TRBD2; J gene: TRBJ2-7; CDR3 DNA: TGTGCCAGCAGCCAAGGGGAAAAATGGCGGGAGGGCCTCCACGAGCAGTACTTC; CDR3 protein: CASSQGEKWREGLHEQYF
clone size: .; V gene: TRBV11-2; D gene: TRBD2; J gene: TRBJ2-1; CDR3 DNA: TGTGCCAGCAGCGGCTGGCGGGAGGGCCTCGATGAGCAGTTCTTC; CDR3 protein: CASSGWREGLDEQFF
clone size: once; V gene: TRBV6-1; D gene: .; J gene: TRBJ2-7; CDR3 DNA: TGTGCCAGCAGTGAATTTCGAACCGCCGCGCAGCAGTACTTC; CDR3 protein: CASSEFRTAAQQYF
clone size: .; V gene: TRBV9; D gene: .; J gene: TRBJ2-7; CDR3 DNA: TGTGCCAGCAGCGTAGCGGGAAACTACGAGCAGTACTTC; CDR3 protein: CASSVAGNYEQYF
clone size: .; V gene: TRBV29-1; D gene: TRBD1; J gene: TRBJ2-3; CDR3 DNA: TGCAGCGTTCTGACAGGGAGCACAGATACGCAGTATTTT; CDR3 protein: CSVLTGSTDTQYF
clone size: .; V gene: TRBV29-1; D gene: .; J gene: TRBJ2-1; CDR3 DNA: TGCAGCGTTGAGGTGGACGGAAGCTCCTACAATGAGCAGTTCTTC; CDR3 protein: CSVEVDGSSYNEQFF
clone size: once; V gene: TRBV27; D gene: .; J gene: TRBJ1-2; CDR3 DNA: TGTGCCAGCAGTTTAACAGCAAACTATGGCTACACCTTC; CDR3 protein: CASSLTANYGYTF
clone size: .; V gene: TRBV4-1; D gene: .; J gene: TRBJ2-7; CDR3 DNA: TGCGCCAGCAGCCAAGATAGAGGGGACTCCTACGAGCAGTACTTC; CDR3 protein: CASSQDRGDSYEQYF
clone size: .; V gene: TRBV18; D gene: .; J gene: TRBJ2-1; CDR3 DNA: TGTGCCAGCTCACCGGCTTTACAGGGTACCTACAATGAGCAGTTCTTC; CDR3 protein: CASSPALQGTYNEQFF
clone size: .; V gene: TRBV7-2; D gene: .; J gene: TRBJ2-7; CDR3 DNA: TGTGCCAGCAGCTTAGACTGGGGGTTATACGAGCAGTACTTC; CDR3 protein: CASSLDWGLYEQYF
clone size: .; V gene: TRBV5-6; D gene: .; J gene: TRBJ1-1; CDR3 DNA: TGTGCCAGCAGCTTTCGGTCTCAAGGGGGCACTGAAGCTTTCTTT; CDR3 protein: CASSFRSQGGTEAFF
clone size: .; V gene: TRBV7-9; D gene: .; J gene: TRBJ2-1; CDR3 DNA: TGTGCCAGCACCGAGGCACGCCTACATGGGCAGTTCTTC; CDR3 protein: CASTEARLHGQFF
clone size: .; V gene: TRBV7-6; D gene: .; J gene: TRBJ2-1; CDR3 DNA: TGTGCCAGCAGCTTAGCCGTCTACCCCGCCAATGAGCAGTTCTTC; CDR3 protein: CASSLAVYPANEQFF
clone size: .; V gene: TRBV19; D gene: TRBD2; J gene: TRBJ2-7; CDR3 DNA: TGTGCCAGTAGTTGGGGGACTAGCGAGGAGCAGTACTTC; CDR3 protein: CASSWGTSEEQYF